What follows is one TCR beta chain and its context. The data were produced by immunoSEQ multiplex PCR, yet TCRdb's version contains in-frame clones alone and is incomplete. The data show fewer than 500,000 clones, 80% to 90% seen once. The source of the sample is a study of blood T cell repertoires in COVID-19. Study details: Donors in the United States, Italy and Spain gave samples during acute or convalescent COVID-19.

After removal of 4 bases from V and 2 bases from J, the junction contained 3 bases not matched to a gene. Germline V gives CDR1 SGDLS, CDR2 YYNGEE. The CDR3 loop spans 16 amino acids. The source material was peripheral blood. The sequence was obtained from a woman aged 25-40 years with active or convalescent COVID-19. This chain uses TRBV9 with TRBJ2-6; 10 bases match TRBD1. CDR3: CASSLTGGAGANVLTF. As DNA, the CDR3 is TGTGCCAGCAGCTTGACAGGGGGCGCTGGGGCCAACGTCCTGACTTTC.